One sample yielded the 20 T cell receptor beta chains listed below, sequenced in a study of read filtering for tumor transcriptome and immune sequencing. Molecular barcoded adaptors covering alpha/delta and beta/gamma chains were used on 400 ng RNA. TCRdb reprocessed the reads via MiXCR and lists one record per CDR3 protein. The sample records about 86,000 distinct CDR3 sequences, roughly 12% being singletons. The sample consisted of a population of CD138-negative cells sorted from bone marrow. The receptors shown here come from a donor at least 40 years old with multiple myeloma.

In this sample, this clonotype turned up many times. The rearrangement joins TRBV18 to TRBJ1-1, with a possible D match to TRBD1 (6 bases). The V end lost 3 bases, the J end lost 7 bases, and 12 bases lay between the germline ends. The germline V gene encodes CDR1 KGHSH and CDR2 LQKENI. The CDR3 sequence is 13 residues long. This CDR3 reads CASSPPGHIEAFF. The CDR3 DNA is TGTGCCAGCTCACCTCCGGGACACATTGAAGCTTTCTTT.

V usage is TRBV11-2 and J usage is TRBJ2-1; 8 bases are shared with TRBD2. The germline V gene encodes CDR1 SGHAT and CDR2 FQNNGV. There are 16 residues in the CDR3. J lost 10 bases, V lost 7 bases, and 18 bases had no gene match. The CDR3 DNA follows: TGTGCCAGCAACCAGACCAGGGGACTAGACGCCTACGAGCAGTTCTTC. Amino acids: CASNQTRGLDAYEQFF. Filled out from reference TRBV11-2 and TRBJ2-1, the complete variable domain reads EAGVAQSPRYKIIEKRQSVAFWCNPISGHATLYWYQQILGQGPKLLIQFQNNGVVDDSQLPKDRFSAERLKGVDSTLKIQPAKLEDSAVYLCASNQTRGLDAYEQFFGPGTRLTVL.

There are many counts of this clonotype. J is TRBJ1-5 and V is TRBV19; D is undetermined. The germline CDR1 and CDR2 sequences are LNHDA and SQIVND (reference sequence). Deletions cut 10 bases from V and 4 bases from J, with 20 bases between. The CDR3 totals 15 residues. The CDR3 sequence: CATRTAGATNQPQHF. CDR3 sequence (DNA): TGTGCCACCCGCACGGCGGGTGCAACGAATCAGCCCCAGCATTTT. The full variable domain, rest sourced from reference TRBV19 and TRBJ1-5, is DGGITQSPKYLFRKEGQNVTLSCEQNLNHDAMYWYRQDPGQGLRLIYYSQIVNDFQKGDIAEGYSVSREKKESFPLTVTSAQKNPTAFYLCATRTAGATNQPQHFGDGTRLSIL.

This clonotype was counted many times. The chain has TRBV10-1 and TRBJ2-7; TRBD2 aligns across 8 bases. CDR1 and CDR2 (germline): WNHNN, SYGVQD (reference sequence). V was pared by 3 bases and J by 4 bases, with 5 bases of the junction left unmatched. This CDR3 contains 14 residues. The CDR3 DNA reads TGCGCCAGCAGTGAAGGAGCGGGAGAGTACGAGCAGTACTTC. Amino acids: CASSEGAGEYEQYF.

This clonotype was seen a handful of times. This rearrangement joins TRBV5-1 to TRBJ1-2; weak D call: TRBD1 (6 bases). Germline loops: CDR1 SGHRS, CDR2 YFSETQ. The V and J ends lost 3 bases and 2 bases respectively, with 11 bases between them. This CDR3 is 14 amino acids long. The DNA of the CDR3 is TGCGCCAGCAGCTCCCGGACAGAGAACTATGGCTACACCTTC. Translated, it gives CASSSRTENYGYTF.

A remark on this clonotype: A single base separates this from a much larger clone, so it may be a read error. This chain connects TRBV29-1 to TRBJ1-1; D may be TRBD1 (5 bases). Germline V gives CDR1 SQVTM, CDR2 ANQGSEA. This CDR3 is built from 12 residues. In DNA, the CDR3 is TGCAGCGTTGAAACCGGAGGGACCGTAGCTCTCTTT. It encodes CSVETGGTVALF. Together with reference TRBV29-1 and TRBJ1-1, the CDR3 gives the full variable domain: SAVISQKPSRDICQRGTSLTIQCQVDSQVTMMFWYRQQPGQSLTLIATANQGSEATYESGFVIDKFPISRPNLTFSTLTVSNMSPEDSSIYLCSVETGGTVALFGQGTRLTVV.

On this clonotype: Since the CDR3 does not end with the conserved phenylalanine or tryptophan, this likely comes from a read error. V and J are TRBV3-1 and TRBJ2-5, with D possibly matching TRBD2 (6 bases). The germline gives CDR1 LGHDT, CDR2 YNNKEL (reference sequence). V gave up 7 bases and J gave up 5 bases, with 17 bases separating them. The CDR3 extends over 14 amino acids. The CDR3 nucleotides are TGTGCCAGCACGATGGGACTTCCTGAGGAGACCCAGTACCTC. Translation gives CASTMGLPEETQYL.

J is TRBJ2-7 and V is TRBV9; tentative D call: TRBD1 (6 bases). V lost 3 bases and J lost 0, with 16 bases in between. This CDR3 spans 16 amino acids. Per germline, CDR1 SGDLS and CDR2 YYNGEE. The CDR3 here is CASSAGGQISSYEQYF. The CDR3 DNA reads TGTGCCAGCAGCGCCGGTGGACAGATTAGCTCCTACGAGCAGTACTTC.

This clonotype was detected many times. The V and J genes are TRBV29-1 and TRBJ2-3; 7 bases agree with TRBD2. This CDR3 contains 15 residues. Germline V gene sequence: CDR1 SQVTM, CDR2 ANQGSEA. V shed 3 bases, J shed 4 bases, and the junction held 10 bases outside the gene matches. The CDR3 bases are TGCAGCGTTGAGCGACGGGAGGAATCCCCAGATACGCAGTATTTT. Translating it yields CSVERREESPDTQYF.

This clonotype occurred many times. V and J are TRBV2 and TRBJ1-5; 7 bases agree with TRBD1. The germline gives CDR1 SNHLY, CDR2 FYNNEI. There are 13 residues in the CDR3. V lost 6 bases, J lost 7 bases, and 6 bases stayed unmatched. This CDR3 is CASRITGEQPQHF. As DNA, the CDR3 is TGTGCCAGCAGGATAACAGGGGAACAGCCCCAGCATTTT.

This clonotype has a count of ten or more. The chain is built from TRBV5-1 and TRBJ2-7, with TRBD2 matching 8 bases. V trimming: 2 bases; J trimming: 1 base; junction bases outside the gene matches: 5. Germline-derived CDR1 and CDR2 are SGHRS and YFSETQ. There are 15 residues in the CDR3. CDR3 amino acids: CASSFMASGSYEQYF. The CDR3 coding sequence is TGCGCCAGCAGCTTCATGGCTAGCGGGTCCTACGAGCAGTACTTC.

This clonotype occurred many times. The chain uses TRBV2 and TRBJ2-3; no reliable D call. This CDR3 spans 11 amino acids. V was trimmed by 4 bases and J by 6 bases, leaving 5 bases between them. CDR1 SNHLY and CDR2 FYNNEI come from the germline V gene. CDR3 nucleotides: TGTGCCAGCAGTGCCTTTGATACGCAGTATTTT. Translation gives CASSAFDTQYF.

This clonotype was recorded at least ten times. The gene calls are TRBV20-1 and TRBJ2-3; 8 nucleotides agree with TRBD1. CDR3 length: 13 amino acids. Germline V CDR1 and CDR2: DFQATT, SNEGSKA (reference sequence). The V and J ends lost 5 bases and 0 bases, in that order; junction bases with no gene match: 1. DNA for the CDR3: TGCAGTGCTCACAGGGGGAGCACAGATACGCAGTATTTT. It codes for CSAHRGSTDTQYF.

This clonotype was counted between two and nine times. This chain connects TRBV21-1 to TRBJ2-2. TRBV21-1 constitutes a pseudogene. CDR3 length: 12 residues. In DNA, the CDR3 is TGTGCCAGCAGCAAAGAAGAGGGGGAGCTGTTTTTT. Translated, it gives CASSKEEGELFF.

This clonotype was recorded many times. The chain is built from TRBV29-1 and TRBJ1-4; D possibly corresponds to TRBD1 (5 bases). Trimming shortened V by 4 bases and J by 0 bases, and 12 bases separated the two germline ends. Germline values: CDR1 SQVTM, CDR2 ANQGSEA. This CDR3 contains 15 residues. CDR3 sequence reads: CSVAGTGSTNEKLFF. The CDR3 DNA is TGCAGCGTTGCAGGGACGGGCTCAACTAATGAAAAACTGTTTTTT. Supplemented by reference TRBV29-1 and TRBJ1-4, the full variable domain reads SAVISQKPSRDICQRGTSLTIQCQVDSQVTMMFWYRQQPGQSLTLIATANQGSEATYESGFVIDKFPISRPNLTFSTLTVSNMSPEDSSIYLCSVAGTGSTNEKLFFGSGTQLSVL.

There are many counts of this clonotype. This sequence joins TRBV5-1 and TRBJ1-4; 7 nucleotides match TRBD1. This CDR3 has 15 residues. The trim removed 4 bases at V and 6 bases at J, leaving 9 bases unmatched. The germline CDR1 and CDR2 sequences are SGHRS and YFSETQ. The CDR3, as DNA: TGCGCCAGCAGCCCGGGGGACAGTGCGGATGAAAAACTGTTTTTT. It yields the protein CASSPGDSADEKLFF.

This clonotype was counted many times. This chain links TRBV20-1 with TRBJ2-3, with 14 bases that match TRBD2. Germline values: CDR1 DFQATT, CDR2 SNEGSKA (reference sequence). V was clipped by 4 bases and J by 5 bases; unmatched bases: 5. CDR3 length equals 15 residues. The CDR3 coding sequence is TGCAGTGCTACAGGACTAGCGGGAGGTGGAGATACGCAGTATTTT. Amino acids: CSATGLAGGGDTQYF.

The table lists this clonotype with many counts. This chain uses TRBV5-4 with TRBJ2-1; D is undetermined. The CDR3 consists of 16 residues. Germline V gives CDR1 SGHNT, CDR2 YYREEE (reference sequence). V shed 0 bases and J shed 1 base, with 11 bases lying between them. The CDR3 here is CASSLGGVGSYNEQFF. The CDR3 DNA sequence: TGTGCCAGCAGCTTGGGAGGAGTAGGTTCCTACAATGAGCAGTTCTTC. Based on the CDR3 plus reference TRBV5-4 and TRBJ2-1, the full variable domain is ETGVTQSPTHLIKTRGQQVTLRCSSQSGHNTVSWYQQALGQGPQFIFQYYREEENGRGNFPPRFSGLQFPNYSSELNVNALELDDSALYLCASSLGGVGSYNEQFFGPGTRLTVL.

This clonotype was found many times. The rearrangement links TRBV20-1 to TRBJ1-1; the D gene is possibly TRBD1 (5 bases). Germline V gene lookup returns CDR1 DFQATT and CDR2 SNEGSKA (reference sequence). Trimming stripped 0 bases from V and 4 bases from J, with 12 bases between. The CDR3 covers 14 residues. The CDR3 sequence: CSARDAPGPTEAFF. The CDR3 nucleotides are TGCAGTGCTAGAGACGCCCCGGGACCCACTGAAGCTTTCTTT.

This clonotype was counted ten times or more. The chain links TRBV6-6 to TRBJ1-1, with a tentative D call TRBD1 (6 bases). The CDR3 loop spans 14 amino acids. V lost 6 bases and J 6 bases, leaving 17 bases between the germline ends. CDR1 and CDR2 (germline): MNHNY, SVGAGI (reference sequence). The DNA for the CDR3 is TGTGCCAGCAGACCCCGGACAGTGCCCCCTGAAGCTTTCTTT. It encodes CASRPRTVPPEAFF.